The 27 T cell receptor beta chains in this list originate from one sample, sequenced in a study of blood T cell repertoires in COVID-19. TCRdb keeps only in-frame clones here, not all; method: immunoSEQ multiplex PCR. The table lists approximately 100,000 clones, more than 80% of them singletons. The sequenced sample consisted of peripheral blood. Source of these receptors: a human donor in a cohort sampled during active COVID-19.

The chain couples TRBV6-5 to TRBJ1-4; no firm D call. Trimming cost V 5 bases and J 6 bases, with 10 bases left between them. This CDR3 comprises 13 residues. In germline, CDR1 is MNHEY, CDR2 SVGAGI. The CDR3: CASSMDYHEKLFF. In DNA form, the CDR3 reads TGTGCCAGCAGTATGGACTACCATGAAAAACTGTTTTTT.

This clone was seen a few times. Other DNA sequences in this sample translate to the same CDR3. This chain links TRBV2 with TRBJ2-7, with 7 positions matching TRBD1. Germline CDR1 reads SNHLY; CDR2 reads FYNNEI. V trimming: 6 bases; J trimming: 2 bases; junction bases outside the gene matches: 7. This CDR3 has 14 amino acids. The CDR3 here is CASSTNRGPYEQYF. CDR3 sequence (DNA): TGTGCCAGCAGCACGAACAGGGGCCCCTACGAGCAGTACTTC.

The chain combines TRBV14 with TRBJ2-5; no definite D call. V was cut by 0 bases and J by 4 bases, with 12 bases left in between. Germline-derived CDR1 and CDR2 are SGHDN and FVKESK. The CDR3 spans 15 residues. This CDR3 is CASSQDGSRGETQYF. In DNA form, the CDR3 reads TGTGCCAGCAGCCAAGACGGCAGCCGCGGAGAGACCCAGTACTTC.

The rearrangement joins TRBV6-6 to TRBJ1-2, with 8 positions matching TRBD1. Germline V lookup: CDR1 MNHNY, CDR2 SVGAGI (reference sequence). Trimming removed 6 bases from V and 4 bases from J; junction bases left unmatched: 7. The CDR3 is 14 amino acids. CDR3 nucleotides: TGTGCCAGCAGCTCCGACAGGGGAGGCTATGGCTACACCTTC. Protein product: CASSSDRGGYGYTF.

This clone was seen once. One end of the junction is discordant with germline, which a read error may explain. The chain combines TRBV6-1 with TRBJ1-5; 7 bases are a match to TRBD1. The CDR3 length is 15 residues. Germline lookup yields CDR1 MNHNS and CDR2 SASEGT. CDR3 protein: CASSEGQVRNQPQHF. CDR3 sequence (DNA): TGTGCCAGCAGCGAAGGACAGGTCCGCAATCAGCCCCAGCATTTT.

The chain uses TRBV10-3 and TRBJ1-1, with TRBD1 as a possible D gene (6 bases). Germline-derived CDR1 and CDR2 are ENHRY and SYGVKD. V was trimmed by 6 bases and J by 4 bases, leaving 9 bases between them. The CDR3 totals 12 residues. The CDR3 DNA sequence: TGTGCCATCAGGGACAGCCGCACTGAAGCTTTCTTT. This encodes CAIRDSRTEAFF.

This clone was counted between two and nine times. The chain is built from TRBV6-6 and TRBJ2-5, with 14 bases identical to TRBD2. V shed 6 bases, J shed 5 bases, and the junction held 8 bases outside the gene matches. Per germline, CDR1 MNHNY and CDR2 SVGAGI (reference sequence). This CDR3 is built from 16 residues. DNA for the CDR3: TGTGCCAGCAGCTTAGGACTAGCGGGAGGTAGTGAGACCCAGTACTTC. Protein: CASSLGLAGGSETQYF.

The CDR3 region is CASRVVNTEAFF. Written as DNA, the CDR3 is TGTGCCAGTCGAGTAGTGAACACTGAAGCTTTCTTT. This chain connects TRBV6-6 to TRBJ1-1, with D unresolved. Trimming removed 9 bases from V and 0 bases from J, with 8 bases in between. Germline loops: CDR1 MNHNY, CDR2 SVGAGI (reference sequence). The CDR3 contains 12 residues.

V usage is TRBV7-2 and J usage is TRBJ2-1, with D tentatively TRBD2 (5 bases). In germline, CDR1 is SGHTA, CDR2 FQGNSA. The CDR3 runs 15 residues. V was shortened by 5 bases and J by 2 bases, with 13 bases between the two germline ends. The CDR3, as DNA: TGTGCCAGCAGCCCTAACACGGGGACCTACAATGAGCAGTTCTTC. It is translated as CASSPNTGTYNEQFF.

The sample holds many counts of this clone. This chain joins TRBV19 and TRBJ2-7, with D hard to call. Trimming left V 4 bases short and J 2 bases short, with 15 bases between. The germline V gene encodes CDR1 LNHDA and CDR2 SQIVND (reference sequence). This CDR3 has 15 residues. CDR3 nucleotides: TGTGCCAGTAGTAAAGACGATTCCCTAACCTACGAGCAGTACTTC. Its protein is CASSKDDSLTYEQYF.

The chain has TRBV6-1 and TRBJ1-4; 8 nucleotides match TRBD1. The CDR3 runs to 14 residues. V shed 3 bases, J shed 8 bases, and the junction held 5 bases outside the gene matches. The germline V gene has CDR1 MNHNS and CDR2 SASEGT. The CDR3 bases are TGTGCCAGCAGTGATTCAGGGGGCGTAGAAAAACTGTTTTTT. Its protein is CASSDSGGVEKLFF.

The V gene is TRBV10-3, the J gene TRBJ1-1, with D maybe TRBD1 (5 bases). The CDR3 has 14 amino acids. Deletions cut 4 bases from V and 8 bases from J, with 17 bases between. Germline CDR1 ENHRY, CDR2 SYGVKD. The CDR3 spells CAISVEVGAPEAFF. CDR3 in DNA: TGTGCCATCAGTGTCGAGGTAGGGGCACCGGAAGCTTTCTTT.

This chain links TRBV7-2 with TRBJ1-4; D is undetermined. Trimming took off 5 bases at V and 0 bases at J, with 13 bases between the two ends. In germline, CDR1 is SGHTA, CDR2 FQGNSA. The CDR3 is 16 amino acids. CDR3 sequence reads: CASSRSGQATNEKLFF. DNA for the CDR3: TGTGCCAGCAGCCGTTCAGGCCAAGCAACTAATGAAAAACTGTTTTTT.

The CDR3 DNA sequence: TGTGCCAGCAGCTTAGGGGGACAGAGCAATCAGCCCCAGCATTTT. Translating gives CASSLGGQSNQPQHF. V gene TRBV7-2 combines with J gene TRBJ1-5; TRBD1 aligns across 7 bases. The V gene's germline CDR1 is SGHTA and CDR2 FQGNSA. CDR3 length: 15 residues. V shed 1 base, J shed 1 base, and the junction held 1 base outside the gene matches.

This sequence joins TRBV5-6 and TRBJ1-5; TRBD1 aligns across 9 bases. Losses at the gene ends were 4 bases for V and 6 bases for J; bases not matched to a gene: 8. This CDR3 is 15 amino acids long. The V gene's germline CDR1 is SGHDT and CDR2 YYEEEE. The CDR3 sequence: CASSLGGTGIQPQHF. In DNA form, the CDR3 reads TGTGCCAGCAGCCTGGGCGGGACAGGGATTCAGCCCCAGCATTTT.

As DNA, the CDR3 is TGTGCCATCAGTGGACGTCCACTACCCGGGACAGGGGCTGGAAATGAGCAGTTCTTC. Protein sequence: CAISGRPLPGTGAGNEQFF. V is TRBV10-3 and J is TRBJ2-1, with TRBD1 matching over 10 bases. V trimming: 4 bases; J trimming: 7 bases; junction bases outside the gene matches: 19. The CDR3 loop spans 19 amino acids. CDR1 is ENHRY, CDR2 SYGVKD, per germline.

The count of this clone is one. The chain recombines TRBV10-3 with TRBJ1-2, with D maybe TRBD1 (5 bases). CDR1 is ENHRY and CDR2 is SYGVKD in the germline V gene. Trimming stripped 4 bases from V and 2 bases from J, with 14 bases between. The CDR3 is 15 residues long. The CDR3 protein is CAISGVGGSNYGYTF. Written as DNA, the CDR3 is TGTGCCATCAGTGGGGTTGGGGGGAGCAACTATGGCTACACCTTC.

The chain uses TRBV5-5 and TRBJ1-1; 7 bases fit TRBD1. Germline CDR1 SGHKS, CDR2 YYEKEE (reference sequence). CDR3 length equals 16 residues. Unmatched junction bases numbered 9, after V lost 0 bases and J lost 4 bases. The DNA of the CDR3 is TGTGCCAGCAGCTTGGTGGTTACAGGGGTAGTCACTGAAGCTTTCTTT. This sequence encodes CASSLVVTGVVTEAFF.

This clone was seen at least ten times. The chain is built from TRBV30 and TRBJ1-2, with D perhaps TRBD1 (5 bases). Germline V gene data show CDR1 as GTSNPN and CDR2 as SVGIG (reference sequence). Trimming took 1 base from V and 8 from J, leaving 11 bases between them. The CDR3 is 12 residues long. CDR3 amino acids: CAWSGGTYGYTF. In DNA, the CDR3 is TGTGCCTGGAGTGGGGGCACTTACGGCTACACCTTC.

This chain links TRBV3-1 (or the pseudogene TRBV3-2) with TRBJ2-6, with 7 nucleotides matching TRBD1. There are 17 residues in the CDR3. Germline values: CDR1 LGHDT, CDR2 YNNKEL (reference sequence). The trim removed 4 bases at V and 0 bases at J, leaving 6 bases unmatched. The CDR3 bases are TGTGCCAGCAGCCGCCGATCAGGGGGCTCTGGGGCCAACGTCCTGACTTTC. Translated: CASSRRSGGSGANVLTF.

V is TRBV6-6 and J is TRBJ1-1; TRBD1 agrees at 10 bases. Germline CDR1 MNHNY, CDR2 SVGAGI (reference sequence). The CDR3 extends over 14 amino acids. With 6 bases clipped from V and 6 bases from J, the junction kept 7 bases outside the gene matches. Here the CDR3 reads CASRRDRGQAEAFF. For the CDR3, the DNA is TGTGCCAGCAGGCGAGACAGGGGGCAGGCTGAAGCTTTCTTT.

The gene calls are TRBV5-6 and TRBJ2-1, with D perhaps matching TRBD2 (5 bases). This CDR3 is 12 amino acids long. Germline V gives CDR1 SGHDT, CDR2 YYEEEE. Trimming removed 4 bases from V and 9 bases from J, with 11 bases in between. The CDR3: CASSGMRAEQFF. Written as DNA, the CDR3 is TGTGCCAGCAGCGGGATGAGGGCTGAGCAGTTCTTC.

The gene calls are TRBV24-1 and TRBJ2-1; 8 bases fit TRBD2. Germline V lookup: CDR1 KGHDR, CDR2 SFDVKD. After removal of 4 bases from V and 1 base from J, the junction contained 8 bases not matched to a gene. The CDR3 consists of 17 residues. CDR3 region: CATSDRAGVSSYNEQFF. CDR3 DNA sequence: TGTGCCACCAGTGACCGAGCGGGAGTTTCATCCTACAATGAGCAGTTCTTC.

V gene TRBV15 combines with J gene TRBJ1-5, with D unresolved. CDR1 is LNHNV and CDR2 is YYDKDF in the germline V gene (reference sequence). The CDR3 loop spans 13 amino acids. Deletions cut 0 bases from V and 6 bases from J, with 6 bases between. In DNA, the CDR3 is TGTGCCACCAGCAGAGATTGGAGTCAGCCCCAGCATTTT. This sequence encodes CATSRDWSQPQHF.

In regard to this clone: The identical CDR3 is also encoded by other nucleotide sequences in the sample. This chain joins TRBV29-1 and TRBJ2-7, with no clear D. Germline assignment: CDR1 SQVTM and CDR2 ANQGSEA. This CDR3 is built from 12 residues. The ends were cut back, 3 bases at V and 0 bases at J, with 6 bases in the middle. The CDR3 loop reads CSVEASSYEQYF. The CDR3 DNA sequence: TGCAGCGTTGAGGCCAGCTCCTACGAGCAGTACTTC.

In DNA form, the CDR3 reads TGTGCCTGGAGCCCGGGACAGGGGAGGGAAAAACTGTTTTTT. Translation: CAWSPGQGREKLFF. The chain uses TRBV30 and TRBJ1-4; 10 nucleotides line up with TRBD1. The trim removed 3 bases at V and 8 bases at J, leaving 6 bases unmatched. Looked up from germline, CDR1 is GTSNPN and CDR2 is SVGIG (reference sequence). The CDR3 sequence is 14 residues long.

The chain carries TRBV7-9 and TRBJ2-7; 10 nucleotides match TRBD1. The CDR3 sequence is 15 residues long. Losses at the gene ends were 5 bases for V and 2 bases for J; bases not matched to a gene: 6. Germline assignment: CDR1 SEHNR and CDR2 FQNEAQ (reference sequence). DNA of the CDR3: TGTGCCAGCAGCGCCCAGACAGGGGGCGCCTACGAGCAGTACTTC. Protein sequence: CASSAQTGGAYEQYF.